One sample yielded the 18 T cell receptor beta chains listed below, sequenced in a study of blood T cell repertoires in COVID-19. Clones were read by immunoSEQ multiplex PCR, and TCRdb kept only the in-frame ones, dropping some. The table lists around 100,000 clones, 85% of them singletons, with roughly 12% in the top ten. The specimen sequenced was peripheral blood. These receptors were collected from a human donor in a cohort sampled during active COVID-19.

The gene calls are TRBV2 and TRBJ2-1, with D maybe TRBD2 (6 bases). In germline, CDR1 is SNHLY, CDR2 FYNNEI. This CDR3 comprises 14 residues. The V gene lost 11 bases and the J gene lost 6 bases, with 20 bases spanning the gap. CDR3 loop: CAYYRFGGTNEQFF. The CDR3 bases are TGTGCCTACTACCGGTTTGGGGGGACCAATGAGCAGTTCTTC.

This clone turned up a few times. This chain joins TRBV24-1 and TRBJ1-5; a possible D gene is TRBD1 (5 bases). The CDR3 is made up of 18 amino acids. Germline CDR1 and CDR2: KGHDR and SFDVKD. V gave up 5 bases and J gave up 0 bases, with 19 bases separating them. The DNA for the CDR3 is TGTGCCACCAGTGTCCCCGGACACGTTCTGTATAGCAATCAGCCCCAGCATTTT. Translated, it gives CATSVPGHVLYSNQPQHF.

This chain connects TRBV5-1 to TRBJ2-7; tentatively, D is TRBD2 (5 bases). The CDR3 is 13 residues long. Germline V gives CDR1 SGHRS, CDR2 YFSETQ. The V gene lost 3 bases and the J gene lost 6 bases, with 13 bases spanning the gap. Here the CDR3 reads CASSWGVGPEQYF. The CDR3, as DNA: TGCGCCAGCAGCTGGGGAGTAGGCCCCGAGCAGTACTTC.

The J gene is TRBJ2-1, the V gene TRBV7-2; TRBD2 matches 9 bases. Germline V lookup: CDR1 SGHTA, CDR2 FQGNSA. The CDR3 is 15 residues long. V lost 1 base to trimming and J lost 8 bases; unmatched junction nucleotides: 6. CDR3 sequence: CASSLGSGRRDEQFF. In DNA form, the CDR3 reads TGTGCCAGCAGCTTAGGTAGCGGGAGAAGAGATGAGCAGTTCTTC.

The chain employs TRBV7-9 and TRBJ1-1; D is undetermined. Germline V gene lookup returns CDR1 SEHNR and CDR2 FQNEAQ (reference sequence). CDR3 length equals 14 residues. V lost 2 bases and J 0 bases, leaving 7 bases between the germline ends. DNA for the CDR3: TGTGCCAGCAGCTTACAGATATTGAACACTGAAGCTTTCTTT. This encodes CASSLQILNTEAFF.

The chain employs TRBV15 and TRBJ1-2; possible D gene TRBD1, 6 bases. Per germline, CDR1 LNHNV and CDR2 YYDKDF (reference sequence). This CDR3 contains 14 residues. V was trimmed by 0 bases and J by 5 bases, leaving 10 bases between them. CDR3 sequence (DNA): TGTGCCACCAGCAGAGATTTAGGACAGTATGGCTACACCTTC. Its translation: CATSRDLGQYGYTF. The variable domain in full, completed from reference TRBV15 and TRBJ1-2, reads DAMVIQNPRYQVTQFGKPVTLSCSQTLNHNVMYWYQQKSSQAPKLLFHYYDKDFNNEADTPDNFQSRRPNTSFCFLDIRSPGLGDTAMYLCATSRDLGQYGYTFGSGTRLTVV.

This chain connects TRBV7-2 to TRBJ2-2; TRBD2 aligns across 10 bases. The CDR3 is 15 residues long. V shed 2 bases and J 7 bases; nucleotides not matched to a gene: 4. In germline, CDR1 is SGHTA, CDR2 FQGNSA. The CDR3 coding sequence is TGTGCCAGCAGCTTAAAGCCTAGCGGGAGCGGGGAGCTGTTTTTT. It codes for CASSLKPSGSGELFF.

Remarks on this clone: A much larger clone sits a single nucleotide away, making a read error possible. The genes are TRBV11-2 and TRBJ1-1, with D possibly being TRBD1 (6 bases). The CDR3 is 13 amino acids. Trimming left V 0 bases short and J 4 bases short, with 6 bases between. Germline CDR1 SGHAT, CDR2 FQNNGV. The CDR3 DNA sequence: TGTGCCAGCAGCTTAGACAGGGGCACTGAAGCTTTCTTT. Translated, it gives CASSLDRGTEAFF.

This chain joins TRBV29-1 and TRBJ2-1, with D hard to call. CDR1 SQVTM and CDR2 ANQGSEA come from the germline V gene. Trimming pared 3 bases from V and 5 bases from J, leaving 2 bases between. The CDR3 is 10 residues long. CDR3 in DNA: TGCAGCGTTGATAACAATGAGCAGTTCTTC. This gives the protein CSVDNNEQFF.

This chain connects TRBV7-2 to TRBJ2-1, with TRBD2 identical over 13 bases. V was clipped by 5 bases and J by 12 bases; unmatched bases: 7. The CDR3 is 14 residues long. Germline V lookup: CDR1 SGHTA, CDR2 FQGNSA. As DNA, the CDR3 is TGTGCCAGCAGCCCGGGACTAGCGGGAAGATGGCAGTTCTTC. This sequence encodes CASSPGLAGRWQFF.

This rearrangement joins TRBV9 to TRBJ2-1, with D perhaps matching TRBD2 (6 bases). The CDR3 sequence is 15 residues long. The ends were cut back, 4 bases at V and 3 bases at J, with 14 bases in the middle. Germline V CDR1 and CDR2: SGDLS, YYNGEE. CDR3 region: CASSIGGTNYNEQFF. In DNA, the CDR3 is TGTGCCAGCAGCATCGGGGGAACAAACTACAATGAGCAGTTCTTC.

The chain links TRBV6-2 or TRBV6-3 to TRBJ2-3, with TRBD2 matching 10 bases. Losses at the gene ends were 4 bases for V and 3 bases for J; bases not matched to a gene: 10. This CDR3 has 17 amino acids. Germline V CDR1 and CDR2: MNHEY, SVGEGT. The CDR3 is CASSSGTSALKTDTQYF. The CDR3 DNA reads as TGTGCCAGCAGTTCCGGGACTAGCGCCCTCAAGACAGATACGCAGTATTTT.

V and J are TRBV9 and TRBJ2-1; a weak D match, TRBD2 (5 bases). This CDR3 region has 17 residues. V lost 0 bases and J 0 bases, leaving 13 bases between the germline ends. Germline lookup yields CDR1 SGDLS and CDR2 YYNGEE. The CDR3 region has the DNA TGTGCCAGCAGCGTAGGGGGAGCGGAGAGCTCCTACAATGAGCAGTTCTTC. It yields the protein CASSVGGAESSYNEQFF. The whole variable domain, filled in from reference TRBV9 and TRBJ2-1, reads DSGVTQTPKHLITATGQRVTLRCSPRSGDLSVYWYQQSLDQGLQFLIQYYNGEERAKGNILERFSAQQFPDLHSELNLSSLELGDSALYFCASSVGGAESSYNEQFFGPGTRLTVL.

The chain combines TRBV5-1 with TRBJ2-3, with D tentatively TRBD2 (6 bases). The CDR3 is 13 residues long. V was trimmed by 2 bases and J by 5 bases, leaving 9 bases between them. Germline V gene lookup returns CDR1 SGHRS and CDR2 YFSETQ. The CDR3 loop is CASSFAGIDTQYF. The DNA of the CDR3 is TGCGCCAGCAGCTTCGCGGGGATAGATACGCAGTATTTT.

CDR3 amino acids: CASSYVGGNEKLFF. The CDR3 DNA follows: TGTGCCAGCAGTTACGTCGGGGGGAACGAAAAACTGTTTTTT. This sequence joins TRBV6-2 or TRBV6-3 and TRBJ1-4, with D maybe TRBD1 (5 bases). This CDR3 has 14 amino acids. The V end was cut by 2 bases, the J end by 8 bases, with 12 bases between. Germline V gene sequence: CDR1 MNHEY, CDR2 SVGEGT.

The rearrangement links TRBV29-1 to TRBJ1-1, with 8 nucleotides matching TRBD1. V trimming: 7 bases; J trimming: 1 base; junction bases outside the gene matches: 5. In germline, CDR1 is SQVTM, CDR2 ANQGSEA. This CDR3 region has 13 residues. CDR3 coding DNA: TGCAGCGGTCTAACAGGGGGGAACACTGAAGCTTTCTTT. Amino acid sequence: CSGLTGGNTEAFF.

CDR3 amino acids: CASSRQAKNTEAFF. The CDR3 bases are TGTGCCAGCAGTAGACAGGCTAAGAACACTGAAGCTTTCTTT. The V gene is TRBV2, the J gene TRBJ1-1; tentatively, D is TRBD1 (6 bases). The CDR3 runs to 14 residues. The germline CDR1 and CDR2 sequences are SNHLY and FYNNEI. Trimming shortened V by 5 bases and J by 1 base, and 11 bases separated the two germline ends. Complete variable domain (other parts from reference TRBV2 and TRBJ1-1): EPEVTQTPSHQVTQMGQEVILRCVPISNHLYFYWYRQILGQKVEFLVSFYNNEISEKSEIFDDQFSVERPDGSNFTLKIRSTKLEDSAMYFCASSRQAKNTEAFFGQGTRLTVV.

The chain uses TRBV4-3 and TRBJ1-4; D is perhaps TRBD1 (5 bases). This CDR3 is 16 amino acids long. The germline V gene has CDR1 LGHNA and CDR2 YSLEER. V was shortened by 3 bases and J by 8 bases, with 19 bases between the two germline ends. The CDR3 here is CASSQDMMAAEEKLFF. CDR3 nucleotides: TGCGCCAGCAGCCAGGACATGATGGCGGCGGAGGAAAAACTGTTTTTT.